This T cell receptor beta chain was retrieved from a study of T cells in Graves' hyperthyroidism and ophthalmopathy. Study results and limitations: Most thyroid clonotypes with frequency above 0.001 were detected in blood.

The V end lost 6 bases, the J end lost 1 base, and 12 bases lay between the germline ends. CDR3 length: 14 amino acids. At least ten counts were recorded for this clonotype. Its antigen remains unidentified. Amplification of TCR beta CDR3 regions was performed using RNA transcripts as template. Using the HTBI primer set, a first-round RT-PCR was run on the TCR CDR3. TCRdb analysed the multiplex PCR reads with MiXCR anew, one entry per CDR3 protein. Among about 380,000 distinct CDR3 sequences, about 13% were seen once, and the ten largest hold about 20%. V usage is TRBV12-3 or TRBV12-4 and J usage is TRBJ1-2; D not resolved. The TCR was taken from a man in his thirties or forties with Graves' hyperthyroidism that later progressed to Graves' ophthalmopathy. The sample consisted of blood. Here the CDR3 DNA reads TGTGCCAGCAGACCGGGAACAAATAACTATGGCTACACCTTC. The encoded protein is CASRPGTNNYGYTF.